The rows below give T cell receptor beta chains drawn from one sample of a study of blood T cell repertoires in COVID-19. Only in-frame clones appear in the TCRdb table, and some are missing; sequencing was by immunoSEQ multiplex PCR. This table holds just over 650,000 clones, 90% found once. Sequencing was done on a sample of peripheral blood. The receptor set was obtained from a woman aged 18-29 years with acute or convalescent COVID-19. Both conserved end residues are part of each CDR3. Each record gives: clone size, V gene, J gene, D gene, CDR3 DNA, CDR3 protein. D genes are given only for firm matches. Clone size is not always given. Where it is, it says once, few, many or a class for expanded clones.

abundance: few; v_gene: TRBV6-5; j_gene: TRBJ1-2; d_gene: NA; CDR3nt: TGTGCCAGCAGACTCGAAGGGGTTAACTATGGCTACACCTTC; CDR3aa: CASRLEGVNYGYTF
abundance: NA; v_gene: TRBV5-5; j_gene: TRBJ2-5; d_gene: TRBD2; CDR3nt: TGTGCCAGCAGCTTGACCGGGACTACCATTCAAGAGACCCAGTACTTC; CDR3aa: CASSLTGTTIQETQYF
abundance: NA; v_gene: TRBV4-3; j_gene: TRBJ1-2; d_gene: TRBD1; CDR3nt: TGCGCCAGCAGCCAAGAACTGGGACAGGCGGTGCGAGAGGGCTACACCTTC; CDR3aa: CASSQELGQAVREGYTF
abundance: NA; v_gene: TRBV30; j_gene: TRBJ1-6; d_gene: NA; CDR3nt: TGTGCCTGGAGTGTACGCGAATATAATTCACCCCTCCACTTT; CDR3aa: CAWSVREYNSPLHF
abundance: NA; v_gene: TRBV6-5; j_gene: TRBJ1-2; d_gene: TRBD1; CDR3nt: TGTGCCAGCAGACCCGGGACAGCCCACTATGGCTACACCTTC; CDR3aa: CASRPGTAHYGYTF
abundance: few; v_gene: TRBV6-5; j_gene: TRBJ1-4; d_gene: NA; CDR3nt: TGTGCCAGCAGTCCCGGGGCTAATGAAAAACTGTTTTTT; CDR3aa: CASSPGANEKLFF
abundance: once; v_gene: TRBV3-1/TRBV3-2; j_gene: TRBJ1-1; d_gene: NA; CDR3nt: TGTGCCAGCACCCGGGTAACAGGGACCACTGAAGCTTTCTTT; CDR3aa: CASTRVTGTTEAFF
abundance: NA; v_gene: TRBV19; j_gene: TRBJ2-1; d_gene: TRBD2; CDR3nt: TGTGCCAGTAGTATTCGCCTAGCGGGGGGGAACAATGAGCAGTTCTTC; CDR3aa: CASSIRLAGGNNEQFF
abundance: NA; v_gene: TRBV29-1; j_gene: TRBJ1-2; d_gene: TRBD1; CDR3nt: TGCAGCGTTGAACAGGGGGCGAAATCTAACTATGGCTACACCTTC; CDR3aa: CSVEQGAKSNYGYTF
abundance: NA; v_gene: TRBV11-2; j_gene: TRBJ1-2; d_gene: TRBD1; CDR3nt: TGTGCCAGCAGCCTTCAGCTCCGGGACAGGGTACATGGCTACACCTTC; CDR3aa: CASSLQLRDRVHGYTF
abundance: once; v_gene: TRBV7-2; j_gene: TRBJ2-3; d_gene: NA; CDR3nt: TGTGCCAGCAGCGTGGCGGGGGCTTCGACAGATACGCAGTATTTT; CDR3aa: CASSVAGASTDTQYF
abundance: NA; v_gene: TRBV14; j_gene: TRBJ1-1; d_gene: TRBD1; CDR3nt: TGTGCCAGCAGCCAAAACAGGGGGCAGACTGAAGCTTTCTTT; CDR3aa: CASSQNRGQTEAFF
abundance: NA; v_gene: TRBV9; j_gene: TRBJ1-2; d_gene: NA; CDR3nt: TGTGCCAGCAGCGCCGGAGGTCCCTATGGCTACACCTTC; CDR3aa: CASSAGGPYGYTF
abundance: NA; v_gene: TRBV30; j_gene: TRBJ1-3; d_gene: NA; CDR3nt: TGTGCCTGGAGTGGAGGGATTGCCATGGTTTACTCTGGAAACACCATATATTTT; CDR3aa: CAWSGGIAMVYSGNTIYF
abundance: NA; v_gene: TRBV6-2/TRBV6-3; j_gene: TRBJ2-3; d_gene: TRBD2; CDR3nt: TGTGCCAGCAGTTCTCCCCCTAGAGCGGGGGGGCCGGTAGATACGCAGTATTTT; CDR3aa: CASSSPPRAGGPVDTQYF
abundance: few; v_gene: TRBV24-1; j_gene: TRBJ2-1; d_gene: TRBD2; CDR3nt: TGTGCCACCAGTGATGTAGCGGGGGATGAGCAGTTCTTC; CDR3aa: CATSDVAGDEQFF
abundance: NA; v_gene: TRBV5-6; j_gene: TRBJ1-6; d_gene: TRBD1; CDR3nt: TGTGCCAGCAGCTTGTACGGGACAGGGGATTCACCCCTCCACTTT; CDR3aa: CASSLYGTGDSPLHF
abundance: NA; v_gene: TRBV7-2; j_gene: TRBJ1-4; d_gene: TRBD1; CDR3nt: TGTGCCAGCAGGGGAACAGGGGGGGAAAAACTGTTTTTT; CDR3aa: CASRGTGGEKLFF
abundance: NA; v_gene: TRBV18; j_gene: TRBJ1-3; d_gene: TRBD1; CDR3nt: TGTGCCAGCTCACCACAGACAGGGAGCTCTGGAAACACCATATATTTT; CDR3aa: CASSPQTGSSGNTIYF
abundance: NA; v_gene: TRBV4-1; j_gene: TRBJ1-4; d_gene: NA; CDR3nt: TGCGCCAGCAGCCAAGATCAGGGGTATAATGAAAAACTGTTTTTT; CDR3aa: CASSQDQGYNEKLFF
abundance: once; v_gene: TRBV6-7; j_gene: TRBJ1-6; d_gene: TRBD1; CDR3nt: TGTGCCAGCAGTTACCGGGAAAGCGGCCCCCACGCCGGGACAGTCTATAATTCACCCCTCCACTTT; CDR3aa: CASSYRESGPHAGTVYNSPLHF
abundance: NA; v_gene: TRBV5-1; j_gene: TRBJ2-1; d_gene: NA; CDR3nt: TGCGCCAGCAGCTTGATAGCCCCAACCTACAATGAGCAGTTCTTC; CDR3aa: CASSLIAPTYNEQFF
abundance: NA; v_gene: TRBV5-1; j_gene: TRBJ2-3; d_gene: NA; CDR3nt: TGCGCCAGCAGCTTGGAGTGGCTCCCTGATGGCACAGATACGCAGTATTTT; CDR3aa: CASSLEWLPDGTDTQYF
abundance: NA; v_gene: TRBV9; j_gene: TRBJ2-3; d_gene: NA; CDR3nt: TGTGCCAGCAGCGTTCTGGGGGGACCCGCAGATACGCAGTATTTT; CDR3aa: CASSVLGGPADTQYF
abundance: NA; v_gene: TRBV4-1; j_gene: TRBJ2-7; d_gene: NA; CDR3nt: TGCGCCAGCAGCCAAGGTTCAGGGACCTACGAGCAGTACTTC; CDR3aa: CASSQGSGTYEQYF
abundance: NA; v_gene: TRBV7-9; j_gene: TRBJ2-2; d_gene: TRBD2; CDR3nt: TGTGCCAGCAGCCGACTAGCGGGGAACACCGGGGAGCTGTTTTTT; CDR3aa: CASSRLAGNTGELFF
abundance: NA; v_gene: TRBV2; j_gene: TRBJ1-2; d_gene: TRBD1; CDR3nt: TGTGCCAGCCGGGACAGGGGGCGTTTATTCACCTTC; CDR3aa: CASRDRGRLFTF
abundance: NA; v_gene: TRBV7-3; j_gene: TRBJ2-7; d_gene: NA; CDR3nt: TGTGCCAGCAGCTTAACCCCCGGCTACGAGCAGTACTTC; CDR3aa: CASSLTPGYEQYF
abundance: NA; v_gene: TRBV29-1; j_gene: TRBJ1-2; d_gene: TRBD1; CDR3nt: TGCAGCGTTGACCAGGGGGTAGTCTCAGGCGGCTACACCTTC; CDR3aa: CSVDQGVVSGGYTF
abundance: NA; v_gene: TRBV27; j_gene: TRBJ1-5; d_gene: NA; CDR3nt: TGTGCCAGCAGCGAGGGAGGGGTTCAGCCCCAGCATTTT; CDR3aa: CASSEGGVQPQHF
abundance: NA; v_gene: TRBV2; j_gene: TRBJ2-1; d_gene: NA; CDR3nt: TGTGCCAGCAGTGAATACGGGGGTGGGGAGCAGTTCTTC; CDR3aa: CASSEYGGGEQFF
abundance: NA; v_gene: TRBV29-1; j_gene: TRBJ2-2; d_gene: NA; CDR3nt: TGCAGCGTTGGGGTAGGGGGTCCCGGGGAGCTGTTTTTT; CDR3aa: CSVGVGGPGELFF
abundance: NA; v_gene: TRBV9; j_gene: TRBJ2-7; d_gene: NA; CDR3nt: TGTGCCAGCAGCGTAGACGGAGGCTACTCCTACGAGCAGTACTTC; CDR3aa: CASSVDGGYSYEQYF
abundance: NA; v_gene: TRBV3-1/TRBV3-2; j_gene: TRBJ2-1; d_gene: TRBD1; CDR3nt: TGTGCCAGCAGCCATCCCGGGACAGGGAAGATCAATGAGCAGTTCTTC; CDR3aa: CASSHPGTGKINEQFF
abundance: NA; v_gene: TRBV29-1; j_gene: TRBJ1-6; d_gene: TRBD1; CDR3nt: TGCAGCGTCCAAGCCGGGACAGCAAATTCACCCCTCCACTTT; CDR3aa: CSVQAGTANSPLHF
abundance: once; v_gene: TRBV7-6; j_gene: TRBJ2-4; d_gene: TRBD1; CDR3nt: TGTGCCAGCAGCCCCTGGACAGGGGGCTCACCCCTAGCCAAAAACATTCAGTACTTC; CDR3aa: CASSPWTGGSPLAKNIQYF